The sequence of this TCR beta chain was determined in a study of Graves' ophthalmopathy and Graves' hyperthyroidism. Findings of the study overall: With almost 90% sensitivity and approximately 79% specificity, a 13-signature model separated ophthalmopathy from stable hyperthyroidism. Blood also contained most of the expanded thyroid clonotypes above 0.001 frequency.

The study amplified TCR beta CDR3 regions using RNA transcripts. RT-PCR was first run with HTBI primers, then multiplex PCR in a second round. MiXCR was run by TCRdb on the multiplex PCR reads, yielding one entry per CDR3 protein. The sample has about 400,000 distinct CDR3 sequences; roughly 20% are singletons. The V and J ends lost 6 bases and 8 bases, in that order; junction bases with no gene match: 6. Germline lookup yields CDR1 MNHEY and CDR2 SVGAGI. The CDR3 has 13 residues. This clonotype came up many times. Its antigen is as yet unknown. Hyperthyroidism patients, all newly diagnosed, had under 2 months' duration and ages of 18 to 65. Additional autoimmune diseases, uncontrolled infections, pregnancy or lactation disqualified patients.

The clonotype was recovered from a woman aged 18-29 years with stable Graves' hyperthyroidism. Sequenced sample: peripheral blood. The rearrangement uses TRBV6-5 and TRBJ1-1, with 10 bases identical to TRBD1. In DNA, the CDR3 is TGTGCCAGCAGGGGACAGGGGAGAGAGGAAGCTTTCTTT. Translation gives CASRGQGREEAFF.